A selection of T cell receptor beta chains follows, all from one sample in a study of blood T cell repertoires in COVID-19. Measured with immunoSEQ multiplex PCR; TCRdb has only the in-frame clones, and not every one. There are around 240,000 clones in the sample; approximately 85% occur only once, and approximately 2% lies in the top ten. Sequenced material: PBMCs or T cells enriched from blood (not recorded which). These TCRs come from a woman aged 45-60 years who had recovered from COVID-19. Both conserved end residues are part of each CDR3. D genes are given only for firm matches. Clone size, where shown, is once, few, many, or a class for clones that have expanded.

- TRBJ2-7 - TRBV7-9 TGTGCCAGCAGCTTAGCGAAGGCCCGGGACGGGAGCTACGAGCAGTACTTC CASSLAKARDGSYEQYF
- TRBJ1-1 TRBD1 TRBV10-3 TGTGCCATCAGTGATTCCGGACAGGGGGCCTATGAAGCTTTCTTT CAISDSGQGAYEAFF
- TRBJ2-5 TRBD1 TRBV18 TGTGCCAGCTCAGAGGCAGGGGGACAAGAGACCCAGTACTTC CASSEAGGQETQYF
once TRBJ2-2 - TRBV30 TGTGCCTGGAGTGTAGGACGGGCGGGAATCGAGACCGGGGAGCTGTTTTTT CAWSVGRAGIETGELFF
few TRBJ2-1 - TRBV24-1 TGTGCCACCAGTGAGTCGGTAGCCGAGTACAATGAGCAGTTCTTC CATSESVAEYNEQFF
- TRBJ2-3 - TRBV5-1 TGCGCCAGCAGCGGGGGCCTGAGCACAGATACGCAGTATTTT CASSGGLSTDTQYF
- TRBJ1-1 TRBD1 TRBV6-6 TGTGCCAGCAGTCTCCTAAGGACAGGGAGGGTGAACACTGAAGCTTTCTTT CASSLLRTGRVNTEAFF
- TRBJ2-3 - TRBV11-2 TGTGCCAGCAGCTTAGATCAGGGAACCCTCTTCCTACTGACAGATACGCAGTATTTT CASSLDQGTLFLLTDTQYF
- TRBJ2-1 - TRBV7-2 TGTGCCAGCAGCCTAAACTCAGGGGGGACGAAAAACAATGAGCAGTTCTTC CASSLNSGGTKNNEQFF
- TRBJ1-1 TRBD1 TRBV2 TGTGCCAGCAGGGGACAGCCCAACACTGAAGCTTTCTTT CASRGQPNTEAFF
- TRBJ2-5 TRBD1 TRBV18 TGTGCCAGCTCACCAGTGAACAGGGGGCTTGAAGAGACCCAGTACTTC CASSPVNRGLEETQYF